These 15 T cell receptor beta chains were sequenced from one sample in a study of cytomegalovirus exposure and HLA in healthy donors. Primers: 60 Vbeta forward and 13 Jbeta reverse. TCRdb's copy holds only in-frame clones and misses some; the assay was immunoSEQ multiplex PCR. Here the sample spans tens of thousands of clones, 80% being singletons. Specimen: PBMCs. The receptors originated from a man aged 25-40 years in good health and CMV-seronegative.

This chain connects TRBV18 to TRBJ2-5; D possibly corresponds to TRBD1 (6 bases). Trimming removed 3 bases at V and 3 bases at J, with 14 bases between. Germline V gives CDR1 KGHSH, CDR2 LQKENI. There are 15 residues in the CDR3. Here the CDR3 DNA reads TGTGCCAGCTCACCCGGACAGCCATTCAAAGAGACCCAGTACTTC. The encoded protein is CASSPGQPFKETQYF.

The V call is TRBV30, the J call TRBJ1-2, with D unresolved. Trimming cost V 2 bases and J 5 bases, with 9 bases left between them. The CDR3 runs to 12 residues. Germline values: CDR1 GTSNPN, CDR2 SVGIG (reference sequence). The CDR3 spells CAWSSRLYGYTF. The CDR3 nucleotides are TGTGCCTGGAGTAGTCGGTTGTATGGCTACACCTTC.

The rearrangement uses TRBV11-2 and TRBJ1-1; weak D call: TRBD1 (6 bases). V gave up 5 bases and J gave up 4 bases, with 20 bases separating them. From germline, CDR1 is SGHAT and CDR2 FQNNGV. This CDR3 is built from 16 residues. CDR3 sequence: CASSAWTVFMSTEAFF. The CDR3 DNA sequence: TGTGCCAGCAGCGCGTGGACAGTCTTCATGAGCACTGAAGCTTTCTTT.

This chain connects TRBV19 to TRBJ2-3, with 9 bases lining up with TRBD2. CDR3 length equals 18 residues. V shed 6 bases and J 3 bases; nucleotides not matched to a gene: 16. Germline values: CDR1 LNHDA, CDR2 SQIVND (reference sequence). The CDR3 sequence is CASSHPRGGGASTDTQYF. CDR3 DNA: TGTGCCAGTAGCCACCCCCGTGGCGGGGGGGCATCGACAGATACGCAGTATTTT.

The J gene is TRBJ2-7, the V gene TRBV5-6, with TRBD1 matching 8 bases. V gave up 1 base and J gave up 5 bases; unmatched junction bases: 2. CDR1 is SGHDT and CDR2 is YYEEEE in the germline V gene. The CDR3 sequence is 13 residues long. The CDR3 region is CASSLNRGNEQYF. In nucleotides, the CDR3 is TGTGCCAGCAGCTTGAACAGGGGGAACGAGCAGTACTTC. The full variable domain, in which reference TRBV5-6 and TRBJ2-7 provide the parts outside the CDR3, is DAGVTQSPTHLIKTRGQQVTLRCSPKSGHDTVSWYQQALGQGPQFIFQYYEEEERQRGNFPDRFSGHQFPNYSSELNVNALLLGDSALYLCASSLNRGNEQYFGPGTRLTVT.

J is TRBJ2-1 and V is TRBV29-1; the match to TRBD1 covers 8 bases. This CDR3 spans 12 amino acids. Losses at the gene ends were 5 bases for V and 9 bases for J; bases not matched to a gene: 6. From germline, CDR1 is SQVTM and CDR2 ANQGSEA. The DNA of the CDR3 is TGCAGCGTTAGACAGGGGATGGGTGAGCAGTTCTTC. Amino acids: CSVRQGMGEQFF.

This chain connects TRBV11-3 to TRBJ1-1; weak D call: TRBD1 (6 bases). Germline CDR1 SGHNT, CDR2 YENEEA. V was cut by 3 bases and J by 7 bases, with 9 bases left in between. This CDR3 is built from 12 residues. The CDR3 DNA is TGTGCCAGCAGCTTCTCGACAGGTGAAGCTTTCTTT. Encoded protein: CASSFSTGEAFF.

The gene calls are TRBV11-2 and TRBJ2-4, with 8 bases matching TRBD1. This CDR3 contains 17 residues. J was trimmed by 0 bases and V by 4 bases; bases with no gene match: 8. Germline CDR1 SGHAT, CDR2 FQNNGV. As DNA, the CDR3 is TGTGCCAGCAGCTCATCCGAGACAGGGGAAGCCAAAAACATTCAGTACTTC. The encoded protein is CASSSSETGEAKNIQYF.

The CDR3 DNA sequence: TGTGCCAGTAGCCTCACCCGGGACAGGGGACCCCACGAGCAGTACTTC. Translating it yields CASSLTRDRGPHEQYF. The chain carries TRBV19 and TRBJ2-7, with TRBD1 matching over 10 bases. Trimming at V came to 6 bases and at J to 5 bases, leaving 13 bases not matched to a gene. Germline CDR1 and CDR2: LNHDA and SQIVND (reference sequence). The CDR3 is 16 residues long.

The sample holds one count of this clone. The rearrangement uses TRBV4-1 and TRBJ1-5; D uncertain. The CDR3 loop spans 17 amino acids. The V end was cut by 0 bases, the J end by 3 bases, with 15 bases between. The germline V gene has CDR1 MGHRA and CDR2 YSYEKL. The CDR3 region is CASSQDAVGVSNQPQHF. CDR3 coding DNA: TGCGCCAGCAGCCAAGACGCTGTGGGCGTTTCCAATCAGCCCCAGCATTTT.

This CDR3 is CATSRDLGQGSYGYTF. The CDR3 nucleotides are TGTGCCACCAGCAGAGATCTAGGGCAGGGCAGTTATGGCTACACCTTC. The chain carries TRBV15 and TRBJ1-2; possible D gene TRBD1, 5 bases. V was clipped by 0 bases and J by 5 bases, with 16 bases between them. The CDR3 is 16 residues long. From germline, CDR1 is LNHNV and CDR2 YYDKDF (reference sequence).

The table lists this clone with a few counts. The chain recombines TRBV28 with TRBJ1-2; the match to TRBD1 covers 7 bases. Trimming took 6 bases from V and 5 from J; bases not matched to a gene: 3. Germline V gives CDR1 MDHEN, CDR2 SYDVKM. The CDR3 is made up of 12 amino acids. The DNA for the CDR3 is TGTGCCAGCAGGCCAGGGGGGTATGGCTACACCTTC. Its protein is CASRPGGYGYTF.

This clone showed up just once. V is TRBV11-3 and J is TRBJ1-5, with 8 positions matching TRBD1. The V and J ends lost 5 bases and 0 bases, in that order; junction bases with no gene match: 6. The germline V gene has CDR1 SGHNT and CDR2 YENEEA. The CDR3 has 16 residues. CDR3 bases: TGTGCCAGCAGCCCCCTCGACAGGGGTAGCAATCAGCCCCAGCATTTT. It yields the protein CASSPLDRGSNQPQHF.

This chain uses TRBV29-1 with TRBJ1-1, with a tentative D call TRBD1 (5 bases). The CDR3 consists of 13 residues. CDR1 and CDR2 (germline): SQVTM, ANQGSEA. V lost 7 bases and J lost 1, with 13 bases in between. This CDR3 is CSACPGGNTEAFF. CDR3 DNA sequence: TGCAGCGCCTGCCCCGGGGGGAACACTGAAGCTTTCTTT.

V gene TRBV7-2 combines with J gene TRBJ1-6, with D hard to call. Germline assignment: CDR1 SGHTA and CDR2 FQGNSA. V lost 2 bases to trimming and J lost 5 bases, with 10 bases between them. This CDR3 is 15 amino acids long. This CDR3 reads CASSLLGGDNSPLHF. In nucleotides, the CDR3 is TGTGCCAGCAGCTTACTCGGCGGGGATAATTCACCCCTCCACTTT.